This T cell receptor (beta chain) stems from a study of yellow fever vaccine responses in identical twins. Study-level findings and limits: Twins' vaccine T cell response reportedly gave the appearance of partial convergence and partial personalization.

This clonotype was detected only a few times. What it binds is unknown. Using its own MiXCR run on the RT-PCR reads, TCRdb lists one record per CDR3 protein. The data show fewer than 35,000 distinct CDR3 sequences, 50% to 75% seen once. The V gene's germline CDR1 is SNHLY and CDR2 FYNNEI. Trimming removed 6 bases at V and 4 bases at J, with 13 bases between. The CDR3 length is 14 residues. The sample in question was T cells from blood (PBMCs), unsorted or a sorted subset (not recorded which), obtained before or after yellow fever vaccination (not recorded which). The V and J genes are TRBV2 and TRBJ1-5; tentatively, D is TRBD1 (5 bases). This TCR was sampled from a woman aged 18-29 years who received the yellow fever vaccine. The DNA for the CDR3 is TGTGCCAGCAGAAGCGACAGCATTAATCAGCCCCAGCATTTT. As protein: CASRSDSINQPQHF.